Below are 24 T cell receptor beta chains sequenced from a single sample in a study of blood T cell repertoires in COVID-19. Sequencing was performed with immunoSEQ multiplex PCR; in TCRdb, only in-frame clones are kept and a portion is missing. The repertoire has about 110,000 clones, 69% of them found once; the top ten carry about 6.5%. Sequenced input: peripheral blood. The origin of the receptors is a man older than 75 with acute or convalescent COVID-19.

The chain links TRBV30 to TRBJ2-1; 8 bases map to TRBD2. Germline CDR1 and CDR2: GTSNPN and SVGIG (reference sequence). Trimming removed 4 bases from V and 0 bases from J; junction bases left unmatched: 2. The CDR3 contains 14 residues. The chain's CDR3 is CAWTSGSSYNEQFF. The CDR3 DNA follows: TGTGCCTGGACCAGCGGGAGCTCCTACAATGAGCAGTTCTTC.

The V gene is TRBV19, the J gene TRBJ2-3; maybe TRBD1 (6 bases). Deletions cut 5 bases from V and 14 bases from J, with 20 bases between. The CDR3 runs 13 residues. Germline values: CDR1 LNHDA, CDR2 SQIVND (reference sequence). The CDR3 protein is CASSLGTPTPLYF. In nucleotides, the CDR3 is TGTGCCAGTAGTCTCGGGACACCGACGCCTCTGTATTTT.

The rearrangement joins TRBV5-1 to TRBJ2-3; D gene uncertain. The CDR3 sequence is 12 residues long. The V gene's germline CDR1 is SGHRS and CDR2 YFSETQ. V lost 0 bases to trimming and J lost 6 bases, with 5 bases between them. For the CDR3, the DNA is TGCGCCAGCAGCTTGGACTTGGATACGCAGTATTTT. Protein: CASSLDLDTQYF.

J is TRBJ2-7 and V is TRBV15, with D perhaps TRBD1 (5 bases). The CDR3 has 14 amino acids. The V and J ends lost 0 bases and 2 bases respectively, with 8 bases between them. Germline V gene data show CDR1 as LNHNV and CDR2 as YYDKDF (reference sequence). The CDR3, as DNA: TGTGCCACCAGCAGAGATAGGGGTCCCTACGAGCAGTACTTC. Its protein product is CATSRDRGPYEQYF. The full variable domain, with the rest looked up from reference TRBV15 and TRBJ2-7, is DAMVIQNPRYQVTQFGKPVTLSCSQTLNHNVMYWYQQKSSQAPKLLFHYYDKDFNNEADTPDNFQSRRPNTSFCFLDIRSPGLGDTAMYLCATSRDRGPYEQYFGPGTRLTVT.

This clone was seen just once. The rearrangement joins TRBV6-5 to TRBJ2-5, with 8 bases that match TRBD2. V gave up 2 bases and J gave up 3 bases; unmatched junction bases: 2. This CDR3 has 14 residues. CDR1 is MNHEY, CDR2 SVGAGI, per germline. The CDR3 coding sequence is TGTGCCAGCAGTTACCCGGGACTAGAAGAGACCCAGTACTTC. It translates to CASSYPGLEETQYF.

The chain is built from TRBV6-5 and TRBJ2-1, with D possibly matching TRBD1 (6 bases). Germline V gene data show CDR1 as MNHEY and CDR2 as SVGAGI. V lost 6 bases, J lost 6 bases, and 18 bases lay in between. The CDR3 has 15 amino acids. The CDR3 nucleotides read TGTGCCAGCAGCAGCGACAGGAATGGTGTCAATGAGCAGTTCTTC. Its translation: CASSSDRNGVNEQFF.

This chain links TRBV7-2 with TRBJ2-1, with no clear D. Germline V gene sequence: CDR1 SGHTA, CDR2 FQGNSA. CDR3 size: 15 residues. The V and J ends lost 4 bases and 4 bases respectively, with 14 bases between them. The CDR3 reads CASSSEAGFYNEQFF. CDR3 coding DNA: TGTGCCAGCAGCTCCGAAGCAGGTTTTTACAATGAGCAGTTCTTC.

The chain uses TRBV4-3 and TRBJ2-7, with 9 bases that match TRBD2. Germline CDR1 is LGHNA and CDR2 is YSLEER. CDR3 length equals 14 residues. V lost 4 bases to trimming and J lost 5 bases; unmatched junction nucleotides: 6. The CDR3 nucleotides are TGCGCCAGCAGCCCCAGCGGGAGGAACGACGAGCAGTACTTC. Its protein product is CASSPSGRNDEQYF.

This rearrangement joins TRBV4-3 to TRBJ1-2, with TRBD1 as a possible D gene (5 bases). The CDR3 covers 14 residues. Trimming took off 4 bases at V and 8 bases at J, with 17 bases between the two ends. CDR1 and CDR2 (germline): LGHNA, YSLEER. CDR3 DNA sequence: TGCGCCAGCAGCCGCGCGCTTCCGGGGGGAGGCTACACCTTC. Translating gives CASSRALPGGGYTF.

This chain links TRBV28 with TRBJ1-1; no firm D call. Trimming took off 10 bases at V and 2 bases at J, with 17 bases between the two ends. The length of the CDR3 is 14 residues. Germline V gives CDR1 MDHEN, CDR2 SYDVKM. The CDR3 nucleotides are TGTGCCACTTTACGAGGAGGCTTAAACACTGAAGCTTTCTTT. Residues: CATLRGGLNTEAFF.

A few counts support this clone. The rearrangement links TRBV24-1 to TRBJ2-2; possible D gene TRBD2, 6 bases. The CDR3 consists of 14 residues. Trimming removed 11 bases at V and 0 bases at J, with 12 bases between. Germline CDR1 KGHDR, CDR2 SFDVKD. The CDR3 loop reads CASRDSANTGELFF. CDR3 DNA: TGTGCCAGCCGGGACTCAGCGAACACCGGGGAGCTGTTTTTT.

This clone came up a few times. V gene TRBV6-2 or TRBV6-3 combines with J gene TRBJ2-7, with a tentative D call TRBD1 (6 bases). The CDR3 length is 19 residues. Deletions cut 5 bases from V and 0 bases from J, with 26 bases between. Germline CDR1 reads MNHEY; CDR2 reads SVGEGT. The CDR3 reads CASSLIPGQTSTSSYEQYF. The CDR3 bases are TGTGCCAGCAGTCTCATCCCTGGACAGACGTCGACGAGCTCCTACGAGCAGTACTTC.

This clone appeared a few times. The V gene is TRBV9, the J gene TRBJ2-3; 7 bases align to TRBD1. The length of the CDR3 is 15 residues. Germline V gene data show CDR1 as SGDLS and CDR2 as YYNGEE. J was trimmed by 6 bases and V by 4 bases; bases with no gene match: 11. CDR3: CASSPRVLRGDTQYF. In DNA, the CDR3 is TGTGCCAGCAGCCCTCGGGTTCTCAGGGGGGATACGCAGTATTTT. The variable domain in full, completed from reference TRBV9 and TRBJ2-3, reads DSGVTQTPKHLITATGQRVTLRCSPRSGDLSVYWYQQSLDQGLQFLIQYYNGEERAKGNILERFSAQQFPDLHSELNLSSLELGDSALYFCASSPRVLRGDTQYFGPGTRLTVL.

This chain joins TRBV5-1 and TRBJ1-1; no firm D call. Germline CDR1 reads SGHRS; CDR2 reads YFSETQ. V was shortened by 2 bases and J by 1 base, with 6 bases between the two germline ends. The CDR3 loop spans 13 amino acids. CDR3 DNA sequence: TGCGCCAGCAGCTTTGAACAGAACACTGAAGCTTTCTTT. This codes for CASSFEQNTEAFF.

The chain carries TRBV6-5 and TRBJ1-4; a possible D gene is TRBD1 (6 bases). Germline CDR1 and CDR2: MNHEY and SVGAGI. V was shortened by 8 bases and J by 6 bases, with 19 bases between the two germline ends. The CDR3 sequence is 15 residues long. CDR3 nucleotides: TGTGCCAGCGGGCTAGCAGGGGATCAAGATGAAAAACTGTTTTTT. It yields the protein CASGLAGDQDEKLFF.

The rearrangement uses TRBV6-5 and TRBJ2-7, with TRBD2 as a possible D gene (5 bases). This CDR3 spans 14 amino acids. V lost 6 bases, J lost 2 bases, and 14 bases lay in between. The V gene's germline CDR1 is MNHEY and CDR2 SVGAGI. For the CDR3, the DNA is TGTGCCAGCAGCACAGACACTAGAGCCTACGAGCAGTACTTC. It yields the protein CASSTDTRAYEQYF.

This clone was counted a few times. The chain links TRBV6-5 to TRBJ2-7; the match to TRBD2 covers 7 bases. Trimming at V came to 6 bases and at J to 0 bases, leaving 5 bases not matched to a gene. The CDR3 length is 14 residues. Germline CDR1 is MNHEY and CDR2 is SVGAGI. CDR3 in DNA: TGTGCCAGCAGCCGTTGGGACTACTCCTACGAGCAGTACTTC. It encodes CASSRWDYSYEQYF.

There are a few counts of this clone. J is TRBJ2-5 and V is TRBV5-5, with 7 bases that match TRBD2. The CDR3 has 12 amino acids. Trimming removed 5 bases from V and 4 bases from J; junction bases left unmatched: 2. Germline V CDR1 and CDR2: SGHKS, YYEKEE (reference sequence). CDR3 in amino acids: CASSREGETQYF. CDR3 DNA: TGTGCCAGCAGTAGGGAGGGAGAGACCCAGTACTTC.

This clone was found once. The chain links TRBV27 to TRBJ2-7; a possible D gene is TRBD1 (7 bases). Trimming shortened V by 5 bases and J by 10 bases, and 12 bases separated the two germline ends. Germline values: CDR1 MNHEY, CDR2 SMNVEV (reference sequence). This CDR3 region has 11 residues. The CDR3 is CASSARGEQYF. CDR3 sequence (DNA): TGTGCCAGCAGTGCCAGGGGGGAACAGTACTTC.

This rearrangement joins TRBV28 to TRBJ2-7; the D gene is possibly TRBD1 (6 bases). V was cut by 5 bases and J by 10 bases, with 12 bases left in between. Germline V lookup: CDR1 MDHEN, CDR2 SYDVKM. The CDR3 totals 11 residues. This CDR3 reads CASSPGQSQYF. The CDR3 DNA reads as TGTGCCAGCAGTCCCGGACAGAGTCAGTACTTC. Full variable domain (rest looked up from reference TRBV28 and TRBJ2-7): DVKVTQSSRYLVKRTGEKVFLECVQDMDHENMFWYRQDPGLGLRLIYFSYDVKMKEKGDIPEGYSVSREKKERFSLILESASTNQTSMYLCASSPGQSQYFGPGTRLTVT.

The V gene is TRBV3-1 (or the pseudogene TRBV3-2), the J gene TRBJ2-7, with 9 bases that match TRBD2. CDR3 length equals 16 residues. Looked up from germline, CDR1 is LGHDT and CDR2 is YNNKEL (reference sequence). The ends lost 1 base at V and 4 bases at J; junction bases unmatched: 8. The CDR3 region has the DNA TGTGCCAGCAGCCAAGCATTCTCGAGCGGGAGGTACGAGCAGTACTTC. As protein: CASSQAFSSGRYEQYF.

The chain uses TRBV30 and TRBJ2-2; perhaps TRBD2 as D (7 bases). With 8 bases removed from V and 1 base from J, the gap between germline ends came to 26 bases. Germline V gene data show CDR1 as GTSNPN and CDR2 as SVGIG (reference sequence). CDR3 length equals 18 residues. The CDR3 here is CAVGGAPPGSRNTGELFF. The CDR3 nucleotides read TGTGCCGTGGGGGGGGCTCCCCCGGGGAGTCGGAACACCGGGGAGCTGTTTTTT.

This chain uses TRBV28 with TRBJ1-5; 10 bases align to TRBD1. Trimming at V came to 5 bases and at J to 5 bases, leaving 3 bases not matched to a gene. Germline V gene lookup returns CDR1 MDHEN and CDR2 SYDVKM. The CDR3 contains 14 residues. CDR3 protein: CASSLTGGHQPQHF. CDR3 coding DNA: TGTGCCAGCAGTCTGACAGGGGGCCATCAGCCCCAGCATTTT. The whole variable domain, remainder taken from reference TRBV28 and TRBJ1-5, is DVKVTQSSRYLVKRTGEKVFLECVQDMDHENMFWYRQDPGLGLRLIYFSYDVKMKEKGDIPEGYSVSREKKERFSLILESASTNQTSMYLCASSLTGGHQPQHFGDGTRLSIL.

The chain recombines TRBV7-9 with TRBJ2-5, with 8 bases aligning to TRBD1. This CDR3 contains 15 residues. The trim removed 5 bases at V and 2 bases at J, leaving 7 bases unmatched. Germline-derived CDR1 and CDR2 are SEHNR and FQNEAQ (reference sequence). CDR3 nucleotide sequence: TGTGCCAGCAGCACCCCGACAGGGGCTCAAGAGACCCAGTACTTC. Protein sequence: CASSTPTGAQETQYF.